This T cell receptor (beta chain) was observed in a study of beta chain features in type 1 diabetes. The germline V gene has CDR1 SGHNT and CDR2 YENEEA. Deletions cut 1 base from V and 4 bases from J, with 5 bases between. This CDR3 spans 13 amino acids. General observations from the study: Type 1 diabetes patients had TCRB CDR3s that were shorter (moderately but significantly so) in all four CD4+ subsets.

Expressed TCRB transcripts got sequenced, as all isolated RNA was reverse transcribed. Clones were sequenced by immunoSEQ multiplex PCR, and TCRdb holds only the in-frame ones, with some missing. This sample has some 250,000 clones, with roughly 11% found just once. This clone has just a few counts. What it binds is not known. J is TRBJ2-1 and V is TRBV11-3; D remains unclear. Input material: naive CD4+ T cells from blood. The clonotype was recovered from a man aged 30-40 years with type 1 diabetes. The CDR3: CASSLVEYNEQFF. The CDR3 region has the DNA TGTGCCAGCAGCTTAGTAGAGTACAATGAGCAGTTCTTC.